What follows are 2 T cell receptor beta chains derived from one specimen sequenced in a study of blood T cells in healthy people across ages. Alongside a J-beta primer mix, a sample-barcoded 5' primer served in a second PCR lasting about 6 to 12 cycles. From the 5' RACE reads, TCRdb called clonotypes with MiXCR, one entry per CDR3 protein. The profile shows roughly 650,000 distinct CDR3 sequences, 32% of them singletons. Material: blood. The receptors were sampled from a woman older than 75 in good health.

Notes on this clonotype: Just one base apart from a much larger clone, this may be a read error. The genes are TRBV12-3 or TRBV12-4 and TRBJ2-7, with D possibly TRBD1 on 6 matching bases. Trimming removed 3 bases at V and 5 bases at J, with 11 bases between. The CDR3 totals 13 residues. CDR3 nucleotides: TGTGCCAGCAGTTTGTCTGGGGGCAACGAGCAGTACTTC. It codes for CASSLSGGNEQYF.

Turning to this clonotype: A much more abundant neighbour one base away suggests this may be a read error. The gene calls are TRBV20-1 and TRBJ2-1; TRBD2 might be the D (5 bases). The J call is doubtful: the DNA matches TRBJ2-7 better. This CDR3 contains 16 residues. Germline V gives CDR1 DFQATT, CDR2 SNEGSKA (reference sequence). The CDR3 protein is CSAPDLAQSSYNEQYF. CDR3 coding DNA: TGCAGTGCTCCTGATCTAGCCCAGAGCTCCTACAATGAGCAGTACTTC.